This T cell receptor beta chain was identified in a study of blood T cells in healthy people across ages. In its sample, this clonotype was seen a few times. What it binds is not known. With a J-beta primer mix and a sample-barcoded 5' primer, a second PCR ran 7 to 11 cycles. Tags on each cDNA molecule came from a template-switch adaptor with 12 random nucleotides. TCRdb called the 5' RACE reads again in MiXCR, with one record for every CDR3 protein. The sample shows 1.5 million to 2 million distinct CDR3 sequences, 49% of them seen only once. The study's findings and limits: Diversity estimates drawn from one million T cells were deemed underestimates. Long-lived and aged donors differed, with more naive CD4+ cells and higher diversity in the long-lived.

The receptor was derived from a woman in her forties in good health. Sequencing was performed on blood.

The CDR3 region is CASKVGGALFAEYGYTF. CDR3 DNA: TGTGCCAGCAAAGTCGGGGGGGCGCTTTTCGCGGAATATGGCTACACCTTC. The chain joins TRBV27 to TRBJ1-2; possible D gene TRBD1, 6 bases. This CDR3 region has 17 residues. Germline V gene sequence: CDR1 MNHEY, CDR2 SMNVEV (reference sequence). Trimming left V 7 bases short and J 5 bases short, with 26 bases between.